The rows below give T cell receptor beta chains drawn from one sample of a study of early T cells in non-severe SARS-CoV-2 infection. TCRdb passed the 5' RACE reads through MiXCR, listing each CDR3 protein once. The data contain around 70,000 distinct CDR3 sequences, approximately 12% of them singletons. Sequencing input: whole blood. The receptors here all came from an adult who was a healthcare worker with PCR-confirmed SARS-CoV-2 infection or an uninfected control (not recorded which). Both conserved end residues are part of each CDR3. The order of the fields is V gene, D gene, clone size, J gene, CDR3 DNA, CDR3 protein. A D gene is named only where the DNA matches it firmly. Where a row states a size, it is once, few, many or the class of an expanded clone; other rows omit it.

V gene: TRBV27; D gene: TRBD1; clone size: NA; J gene: TRBJ2-4; CDR3 DNA: TGTGCCAGCAGCGCATTAGGGGGCAAGAACATTCAGTACTTC; CDR3 protein: CASSALGGKNIQYF
V gene: TRBV29-1; D gene: NA; clone size: many; J gene: TRBJ2-3; CDR3 DNA: TGCAGCGTTGAAGGATCCACAGATACGCAGTATTTT; CDR3 protein: CSVEGSTDTQYF
V gene: TRBV9; D gene: TRBD1; clone size: NA; J gene: TRBJ1-1; CDR3 DNA: TGTGCCAGCAGCATCGGACAGGGATACACTGAAGCTTTCTTT; CDR3 protein: CASSIGQGYTEAFF
V gene: TRBV20-1; D gene: NA; clone size: NA; J gene: TRBJ1-1; CDR3 DNA: TGCAGTGCTACCCAGGGTCGCACTGAAGCTTTCTTT; CDR3 protein: CSATQGRTEAFF
V gene: TRBV5-6; D gene: NA; clone size: many; J gene: TRBJ1-1; CDR3 DNA: TGTGCCAGCAGCCTATACCGGGGTATGAACACTGAAGCTTTCTTT; CDR3 protein: CASSLYRGMNTEAFF
V gene: TRBV27; D gene: TRBD1; clone size: few; J gene: TRBJ2-7; CDR3 DNA: TGTGCCAGCAGTTTCTTGGCAGGGGGTCCCCACGAGCAGTACTTC; CDR3 protein: CASSFLAGGPHEQYF
V gene: TRBV3-1; D gene: NA; clone size: NA; J gene: TRBJ2-7; CDR3 DNA: TGTGCCAGCAGCCCCTTGGGACTTACCTCTCCCGAGCAGTACTTC; CDR3 protein: CASSPLGLTSPEQYF
V gene: TRBV19; D gene: NA; clone size: many; J gene: TRBJ1-2; CDR3 DNA: TGTGCCAGTAGTACCAGCCAGGGTAACTATGGCTACACCTTC; CDR3 protein: CASSTSQGNYGYTF
V gene: TRBV7-6; D gene: NA; clone size: few; J gene: TRBJ1-1; CDR3 DNA: TGTGCCAGCAGCACAGGGACGGGGAACACTGAAGCTTTCTTT; CDR3 protein: CASSTGTGNTEAFF
V gene: TRBV6-5; D gene: TRBD1; clone size: NA; J gene: TRBJ1-2; CDR3 DNA: TGTGCCAGCGGCCGGGACAGCCAAAACTATGGCTACACCTTC; CDR3 protein: CASGRDSQNYGYTF
V gene: TRBV5-1; D gene: NA; clone size: few; J gene: TRBJ2-1; CDR3 DNA: TGCGCCAGCAGCTTGGACCTCACCTTATACAATGAGCAGTTCTTC; CDR3 protein: CASSLDLTLYNEQFF
V gene: TRBV7-9; D gene: TRBD1; clone size: few; J gene: TRBJ1-5; CDR3 DNA: TGTGCCAGCAGCTTCGGGACAGTTAATCAGCCCCAGCATTTT; CDR3 protein: CASSFGTVNQPQHF
V gene: TRBV7-3; D gene: NA; clone size: many; J gene: TRBJ2-3; CDR3 DNA: TGTGCCAGCAGCCAGGGGAAGTCTACGCAGTATTTT; CDR3 protein: CASSQGKSTQYF
V gene: TRBV13; D gene: NA; clone size: many; J gene: TRBJ2-1; CDR3 DNA: TGTGCCAGCAGCCCCTTGGCGGGAAGCTCCTACAATGAGCAGTTCTTC; CDR3 protein: CASSPLAGSSYNEQFF
V gene: TRBV29-1; D gene: NA; clone size: few; J gene: TRBJ2-2; CDR3 DNA: TGCAGCGTTGATAGCGCCGCGAACACCGGGGAGCTGTTTTTT; CDR3 protein: CSVDSAANTGELFF
V gene: TRBV24-1; D gene: NA; clone size: many; J gene: TRBJ1-1; CDR3 DNA: TGTGCCACCAGTGATTCGGCCACGGACGCAAGCGTCGATCGAGCTTTCTTT; CDR3 protein: CATSDSATDASVDRAFF
V gene: TRBV20-1; D gene: NA; clone size: NA; J gene: TRBJ2-7; CDR3 DNA: TGCAGTGCTAGAGATGGGACGGCATCAACCTACGAGCAGTACTTC; CDR3 protein: CSARDGTASTYEQYF
V gene: TRBV5-1; D gene: TRBD1; clone size: few; J gene: TRBJ1-4; CDR3 DNA: TGCGCCAGCACCGCACAGGGGGCGGGAGAAAAACTGTTTTTT; CDR3 protein: CASTAQGAGEKLFF
V gene: TRBV12-3/TRBV12-4; D gene: TRBD2; clone size: few; J gene: TRBJ2-5; CDR3 DNA: TGTGCCAGCAGTTCCGGGACTACGGGGGGGGAGACCCAGTACTTC; CDR3 protein: CASSSGTTGGETQYF
V gene: TRBV6-6; D gene: NA; clone size: few; J gene: TRBJ1-4; CDR3 DNA: TGTGCCAGCAGGACGCTACAGTGGGAAAAACTGTTTTTT; CDR3 protein: CASRTLQWEKLFF
V gene: TRBV19; D gene: TRBD1; clone size: few; J gene: TRBJ1-5; CDR3 DNA: TGTGCCAGTAGTCGGACAGGGACAACGAATAGCAATCAGCCCCAGCATTTT; CDR3 protein: CASSRTGTTNSNQPQHF
V gene: TRBV5-1; D gene: NA; clone size: NA; J gene: TRBJ1-2; CDR3 DNA: TGCGCCAGCAGCTTTGAGGAGACGGGCTATGGCTACACCTTC; CDR3 protein: CASSFEETGYGYTF
V gene: TRBV29-1; D gene: NA; clone size: many; J gene: TRBJ2-5; CDR3 DNA: TGCAGCGTTCCTGTAGAGACCCAGTACTTC; CDR3 protein: CSVPVETQYF
V gene: TRBV7-2; D gene: NA; clone size: many; J gene: TRBJ1-5; CDR3 DNA: TGTGCCAGCAGCTTAGAGCAGATAAGCAATCAGCCCCAGCATTTT; CDR3 protein: CASSLEQISNQPQHF
V gene: TRBV7-9; D gene: NA; clone size: few; J gene: TRBJ2-1; CDR3 DNA: TGTGCCAGCAGCTTAGTAGAGGGTGGCAATGAGCAGTTCTTC; CDR3 protein: CASSLVEGGNEQFF
V gene: TRBV29-1; D gene: TRBD2; clone size: many; J gene: TRBJ2-1; CDR3 DNA: TGCAGCGCAAAGTGGACTAGCGGGAGTGAGCAGTTCTTC; CDR3 protein: CSAKWTSGSEQFF
V gene: TRBV12-3/TRBV12-4; D gene: NA; clone size: many; J gene: TRBJ2-2; CDR3 DNA: TGTGCCAGCAGTAACTCAAGACAGTACACCGGGGAGCTGTTTTTT; CDR3 protein: CASSNSRQYTGELFF
V gene: TRBV20-1; D gene: TRBD2; clone size: NA; J gene: TRBJ2-3; CDR3 DNA: TGCAATGCTAGAAGTGGGGGGGGATCAGATACGCAGTATTTT; CDR3 protein: CNARSGGGSDTQYF
V gene: TRBV10-1; D gene: TRBD2; clone size: many; J gene: TRBJ2-1; CDR3 DNA: TGCGCCAGCAGTGAGCGGTTAAGGACTAGCGGGGGCTACAATGAGCAGTTCTTC; CDR3 protein: CASSERLRTSGGYNEQFF
V gene: TRBV11-3; D gene: NA; clone size: many; J gene: TRBJ2-3; CDR3 DNA: TGTGCCACCGGCGCGGGGATGGGCGATACGCAGTATTTT; CDR3 protein: CATGAGMGDTQYF
V gene: TRBV7-6; D gene: NA; clone size: NA; J gene: TRBJ2-2; CDR3 DNA: TGTGCCAGCAGCCGGAGCACCGGGGAGCTGTTTTTT; CDR3 protein: CASSRSTGELFF
V gene: TRBV28; D gene: NA; clone size: NA; J gene: TRBJ2-7; CDR3 DNA: TGTGCCAGCAGGAGCCGGGACAACCCATACGAGCAGTACTTC; CDR3 protein: CASRSRDNPYEQYF
V gene: TRBV7-9; D gene: TRBD1; clone size: NA; J gene: TRBJ2-1; CDR3 DNA: TGTGCCAGCATCCGACCCATCTCCGGGACAGTCACGAGTGAGCAGTTCTTC; CDR3 protein: CASIRPISGTVTSEQFF
V gene: TRBV6-6; D gene: NA; clone size: few; J gene: TRBJ2-1; CDR3 DNA: TGTGCCAGCACACAGGTTCCCCACAGGTCATTAAGCAATGAGCAGTTCTTC; CDR3 protein: CASTQVPHRSLSNEQFF
V gene: TRBV20-1; D gene: TRBD1; clone size: many; J gene: TRBJ1-5; CDR3 DNA: TGCAGTGCTAGCAGGGGGCCCAATCAGCCCCAGCATTTT; CDR3 protein: CSASRGPNQPQHF
V gene: TRBV27; D gene: NA; clone size: many; J gene: TRBJ2-1; CDR3 DNA: TGTGCCAGCAGTGGAAAGAGCTCCTACAATGAGCAGTTCTTC; CDR3 protein: CASSGKSSYNEQFF
V gene: TRBV13; D gene: TRBD2; clone size: many; J gene: TRBJ2-3; CDR3 DNA: TGTGCCAGCGAACCACGAAGGGGACTAGCGATTCAGGATACGCAGTATTTT; CDR3 protein: CASEPRRGLAIQDTQYF
V gene: TRBV20-1; D gene: NA; clone size: many; J gene: TRBJ2-3; CDR3 DNA: TGCAGTGCTAGAGGGCGGGGGCCAGATACGCAGTATTTT; CDR3 protein: CSARGRGPDTQYF
V gene: TRBV18; D gene: NA; clone size: many; J gene: TRBJ2-7; CDR3 DNA: TGTGCCAGCTCACCACCTTCACTGCCGGACGCCGAGCAGTACTTC; CDR3 protein: CASSPPSLPDAEQYF
V gene: TRBV29-1; D gene: TRBD2; clone size: NA; J gene: TRBJ2-3; CDR3 DNA: TGCAGCACTCAAGCGGGAGTCGGCACAGATACGCAGTATTTT; CDR3 protein: CSTQAGVGTDTQYF
V gene: TRBV11-2; D gene: NA; clone size: NA; J gene: TRBJ2-7; CDR3 DNA: TGTGCCAGCAGCTTAGGTACTCAACCCCGCGAGCAGTACTTC; CDR3 protein: CASSLGTQPREQYF
V gene: TRBV7-3; D gene: NA; clone size: many; J gene: TRBJ1-5; CDR3 DNA: TGTGCCAGCAGCTTTGGGGGGAATCAGCCCCAGCATTTT; CDR3 protein: CASSFGGNQPQHF
V gene: TRBV6-5; D gene: TRBD1; clone size: many; J gene: TRBJ2-7; CDR3 DNA: TGTGCCAGCAGGAGGACAGGCGATAGCTCCTACGAGCAGTACTTC; CDR3 protein: CASRRTGDSSYEQYF
V gene: TRBV2; D gene: NA; clone size: NA; J gene: TRBJ2-3; CDR3 DNA: TGTGCCAGCAGGAAGGGGGACTACACAGATACGCTGTATTTT; CDR3 protein: CASRKGDYTDTLYF
V gene: TRBV30; D gene: NA; clone size: few; J gene: TRBJ2-2; CDR3 DNA: TGTGCCTGGAGTGTACAGTCCTCCGGGGAGCTGTTTTTT; CDR3 protein: CAWSVQSSGELFF
V gene: TRBV30; D gene: NA; clone size: NA; J gene: TRBJ2-7; CDR3 DNA: TGTGCCTGGGTCCGGTTGTCCTCCTACGAGCAGTACTTC; CDR3 protein: CAWVRLSSYEQYF
V gene: TRBV19; D gene: NA; clone size: many; J gene: TRBJ2-1; CDR3 DNA: TGTGCCTCAAAGTGGGGGGACTCAGCTAATGAGCAGTTCTTC; CDR3 protein: CASKWGDSANEQFF
V gene: TRBV3-1; D gene: TRBD2; clone size: NA; J gene: TRBJ2-3; CDR3 DNA: TGTGCCAGCAGCCACTCCGGACTAGTGGCAGATACGCAGTATTTT; CDR3 protein: CASSHSGLVADTQYF
V gene: TRBV6-4; D gene: TRBD2; clone size: many; J gene: TRBJ2-3; CDR3 DNA: TGTGCCAGCAGTGGAGCGGGGAGCACAGATACGCAGTATTTT; CDR3 protein: CASSGAGSTDTQYF
V gene: TRBV7-9; D gene: TRBD2; clone size: NA; J gene: TRBJ2-3; CDR3 DNA: TGTGCCAGCAGCCACAATAGCGGGAGGGGGAGAGATACGCAGTATTTT; CDR3 protein: CASSHNSGRGRDTQYF